This T cell receptor (beta chain) was retrieved from a study of cytomegalovirus exposure and HLA in healthy donors. General study findings and limits: Earlier results showed most TCR beta V segments being productive about 87% or about 30% of the time. A later analysis reportedly found fewer N-insertions in an Asian-associated ancestry cluster than the approximately 730-donor mean. Among TCR beta chains, those listed as cytomegalovirus-associated numbered some 170. Follow-up analysis found HLA locus-dependent TCR association rates, highest for DRB1 and lowest for HLA-C.

Use of 60 Vbeta and 13 Jbeta primers characterized the PCR. TCRdb keeps only in-frame clones here, not all; method: immunoSEQ multiplex PCR. The table includes some 150,000 clones, more than 80% detected once. The CDR3 consists of 15 residues. Looked up from germline, CDR1 is MNHEY and CDR2 is SMNVEV (reference sequence). After removal of 0 bases from V and 8 bases from J, the junction contained 0 bases not matched to a gene. In regard to this clone: Its target is unknown.

The chain uses TRBV27 and TRBJ2-1, with TRBD2 identical over 14 bases. The sequenced sample was PBMCs. This receptor was obtained from a woman aged 18 to 35 in good health and CMV-seronegative. CDR3 sequence: CASSLSTSGRDEQFF. DNA for the CDR3: TGTGCCAGCAGTTTATCGACTAGCGGGAGGGATGAGCAGTTCTTC.